This T cell receptor beta chain is drawn from a study of CD8+ T cells in alopecia areata. This clone has only a few counts. The V segment lost 4 bases and the J segment 2 bases; nucleotides outside the gene matches: 10. The length of the CDR3 is 16 residues. Germline CDR1 reads GTSNPN; CDR2 reads SVGIG (reference sequence). Treatment here: oral pan-JAK inhibitor, 5-10 mg twice daily. The sequencing template was cDNA reverse transcribed from extracted RNA. Clones were sequenced by immunoSEQ multiplex PCR, and TCRdb holds only the in-frame ones, with some missing. The table lists 90,000 to 100,000 clones, approximately 66% of them singletons.

The specimen was CD8+ T cells sorted from blood, collected at week 4, from a patient treated with tofacitinib. The chain joins TRBV30 to TRBJ2-2; 7 nucleotides align to TRBD2. This sequence was found in a human donor with alopecia areata. CDR3 loop: CAWIPGASGNTGELFF. Here the CDR3 DNA reads TGTGCCTGGATCCCCGGGGCTAGCGGAAACACCGGGGAGCTGTTTTTT.